This entry describes one TCR beta chain. V lost 2 bases, J lost 5 bases, and 4 bases stayed unmatched. From germline, CDR1 is SGDLS and CDR2 YYNGEE. This CDR3 is built from 14 residues. Assay used: immunoSEQ multiplex PCR; TCRdb lists only in-frame clones, some missing. The repertoire has approximately 140,000 clones, around 92% of them found once; the top ten carry about 3%. This specimen comes from a study of T cell responses to AZD1222 COVID-19 vaccine. This clonotype originated in an adult in good health. Here the sequenced sample was peripheral blood, taken on day 0 of AZD1222 vaccination. The genes are TRBV9 and TRBJ2-7; TRBD2 aligns across 10 bases. The CDR3 nucleotides read TGTGCCAGCAGCGTTTTCGGGACTAGCGACGAGCAGTACTTC. Translating gives CASSVFGTSDEQYF.